A selection of T cell receptor beta chains follows, all from one sample in a study of blood T cell repertoires in COVID-19. Only in-frame clones appear in the TCRdb table, and some are missing; sequencing was by immunoSEQ multiplex PCR. The sample contains about 270,000 clones, more than 85% of which appear only once. Source material: peripheral blood. These receptors came from a person under 35 with COVID-19, enrolled during active disease. Each CDR3 is given with its conserved first and last residue. The D gene is left open where the match is weak.

cdr3_length	j_call	d_call	v_call	cdr3_nt	cdr3_aa
14	TRBJ1-2	TRBD1	TRBV14	TGTGCCAGCAGCCCGGTGACAGGGGTCTATGGCTACACCTTC	CASSPVTGVYGYTF
13	TRBJ2-5	.	TRBV2	TGTGCCAGCAAAACCACCCAGGCGGAGACCCAGTACTTC	CASKTTQAETQYF
19	TRBJ2-4	.	TRBV7-3	TGTGCCAGCAGTAGAACCCCTTGGACAGCCATATTAGCCAAAAACATTCAGTACTTC	CASSRTPWTAILAKNIQYF
16	TRBJ2-1	TRBD1	TRBV4-2	TGTGCCAGCAGCCCCGACCGGGACAGGGGGTACAATGAGCAGTTCTTC	CASSPDRDRGYNEQFF
15	TRBJ2-7	TRBD2	TRBV6-5	TGTGCCAGCAGTTACTCTAGCGGGAGCTCCTACGAGCAGTACTTC	CASSYSSGSSYEQYF
13	TRBJ1-4	.	TRBV5-1	TGCGCCAGCAGCGAGCTCTCAGGGGAAAAACTGTTTTTT	CASSELSGEKLFF
12	TRBJ1-2	TRBD1	TRBV28	TGTGCCAGCAGTCAGGGGGCGGATGGCTACACCTTC	CASSQGADGYTF
20	TRBJ1-6	.	TRBV28	TGTGCCAGCAGTTTAATAGGGAGTCCGTTCTCGAGCTCCTATAATTCACCCCTCCACTTT	CASSLIGSPFSSSYNSPLHF
15	TRBJ2-1	.	TRBV11-2	TGTGCCAGCAGCTTAAACCCGCAAAGAGGCAATGAGCAGTTCTTC	CASSLNPQRGNEQFF
17	TRBJ1-2	TRBD1	TRBV5-1	TGCGCCAGCAGCCAAACAGGGGGCGCCTCAACTAACTATGGCTACACCTTC	CASSQTGGASTNYGYTF
16	TRBJ2-1	.	TRBV27	TGTGCCAGCAGTTTGGCATTAATAGGAGGCTACAATGAGCAGTTCTTC	CASSLALIGGYNEQFF
13	TRBJ1-4	TRBD1	TRBV12-3/TRBV12-4	TGTGCCACCTCGACAGGGAATAATGAAAAACTGTTTTTT	CATSTGNNEKLFF
15	TRBJ1-4	.	TRBV19	TGTGCCAGTAGTCCGCGGGGGGGCCTTAATGAAAAACTGTTTTTT	CASSPRGGLNEKLFF